The sequence of this T cell receptor (beta chain) was determined in a study of post-analysis software for immune sequencing data (dated by TCRdb to 2014 to 2015). Background for the entire study: Recorded disease courses included relapsing-remitting, secondary progressive and progressive-relapsing multiple sclerosis, with some patients lacking subtype annotation. The patient repertoires were compared against about a dozen previously published healthy control repertoires obtained from donors aged roughly 6 to 26 years. A subset of samples was prepared in parallel using single-end sample barcoding, then pooled and co-amplified after Illumina adapter ligation.

Library preparation used PCR. Sequenced using an Illumina HiSeq 2500. To reduce PCR and sequencing biases, unique molecular identifiers were built into the TCR beta cDNA libraries. Roughly 500,000 cDNA molecules were obtained per 1 to 10 million input T cells, so each molecule approximated one T cell. The patient libraries were prepared and sequenced using the same protocol as the earlier healthy control dataset. Within a given batch, samples were prepared together, multiplexed and sequenced on the same HiSeq lane. On the study's bioinformatics: MIGEC handled the raw barcoded reads, throwing out single-read molecular identifier groups before consensus assembly and CDR3 extraction. Clonotype tables were post-analysed with VDJtools, normalizing diversity by down-sampling all datasets to the smallest sample size. In repertoire overlap clustering, CDR3 amino acid sequences, but not nucleotide sequences, were matched to correct batch-related cross-sample contamination. TCRdb trimmed public reads at Q25 via fastp, called clones via MiXCR and kept in-frame beta chains. Rows with a matching CDR3 protein are joined into one entry that keeps the most common DNA and genes. These V and J calls originate from TCRdb's pipeline instead of the authors' own analysis. For this sample the table gives about 770,000 distinct CDR3 sequences, of which just over 45% were detected only once. The ten largest clones add up to 4.9% of the sample.

A note on this clonotype: No antigen is known for it. Base-call qualities are not available, and no considerably larger clone is one nucleotide away.

To demonstrate the VDJtools post-analysis software, the study profiled TCR beta repertoires from the peripheral blood of under 15 young patients with multiple sclerosis. The multiple sclerosis patients were children and adolescents between roughly 6 and 17 years of age. Broad study findings and their caveats: Direct clustering with F measure revealed strong co-clustering of samples prepared in the same batch, which led to a batch-effect correction. Significantly lower normalized Chao1 diversity was found in multiple sclerosis patients than in controls, suggesting substantial peripheral T-cell clonal expansion. The multiple sclerosis patient group was slightly younger than the control group. Several TRBV segments, including TRBV5-6, TRBV5-1 and TRBV20-1, were significantly more frequent in patients than controls.

The junction carries 10 bases between V and J, which are trimmed by 1 base and 1 base respectively. The CDR3 covers 14 residues, taking in both the cysteine and the phenylalanine. The read is trimmed to its CDR3 DNA, 42 bases read in frame from base 1. From the germline V gene, CDR1 is SQVTM and CDR2 is ANQGSEA. The sequenced sample consisted of blood. Recombination connected TRBV29-1 to TRBJ1-2, with TRBD1 tentatively as D gene (6 bases match). This clonotype was obtained from a girl aged 10 to 17 with multiple sclerosis. The CDR3 reads as follows: CSVEAGAGNYGYTF. At the DNA level, the sequence is TGCAGCGTTGAAGCAGGGGCGGGTAACTATGGCTACACCTTC.